The subject of this entry is one T cell receptor (beta chain). The template was RNA from unsorted bulk tissue. This non-tumor lung sample came from over 3 cm beyond the tumor edge. TCRbeta libraries were built with three rounds of nested PCR, modified from ARM-PCR. MiXCR was run by TCRdb on the multiplex PCR reads, yielding one entry per CDR3 protein. The table records more than 85,000 distinct CDR3 sequences, 62% of them present only once. These data come from a study of tumor and adjacent non-tumor tissue in lung cancer. V dropped 6 bases and J dropped 6 bases, with 14 bases sitting between them. Germline V CDR1 and CDR2: KGHDR, SFDVKD. The CDR3 length is 14 residues.

The sequencing sample was made of distant non-tumor lung tissue. The chain carries TRBV24-1 and TRBJ2-1, with D perhaps TRBD2 (5 bases). This receptor was taken from a man between 60 and 75 years old with non-small cell lung cancer. Here the CDR3 DNA reads TGTGCCACCAGTACCCGGCCTAGCTCCAATGAGCAGTTCTTC. Its translation is CATSTRPSSNEQFF.